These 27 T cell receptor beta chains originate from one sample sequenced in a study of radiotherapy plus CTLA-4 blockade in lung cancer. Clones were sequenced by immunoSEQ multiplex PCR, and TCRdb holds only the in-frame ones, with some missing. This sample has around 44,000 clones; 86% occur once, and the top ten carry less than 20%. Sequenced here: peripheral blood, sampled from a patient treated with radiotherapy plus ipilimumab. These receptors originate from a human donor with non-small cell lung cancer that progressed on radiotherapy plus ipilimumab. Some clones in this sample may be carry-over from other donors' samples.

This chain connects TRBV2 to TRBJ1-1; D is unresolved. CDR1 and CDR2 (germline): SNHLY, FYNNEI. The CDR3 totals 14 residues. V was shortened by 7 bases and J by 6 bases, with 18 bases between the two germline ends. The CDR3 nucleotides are TGTGCCAGCAAATGGCAGAAGCGAGGCGCTGAAGCTTTCTTT. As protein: CASKWQKRGAEAFF.

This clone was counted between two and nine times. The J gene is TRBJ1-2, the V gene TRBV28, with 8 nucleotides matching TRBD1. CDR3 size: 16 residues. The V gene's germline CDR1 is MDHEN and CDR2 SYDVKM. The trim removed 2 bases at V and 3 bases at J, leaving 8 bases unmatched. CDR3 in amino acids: CASSLLSQGAHYGYTF. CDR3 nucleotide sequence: TGTGCCAGCAGTTTACTTTCCCAGGGGGCTCACTATGGCTACACCTTC.

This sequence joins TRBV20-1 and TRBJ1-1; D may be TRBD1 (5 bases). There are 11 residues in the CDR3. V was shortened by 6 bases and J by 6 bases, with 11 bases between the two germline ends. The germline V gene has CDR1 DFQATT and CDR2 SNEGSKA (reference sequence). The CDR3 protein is CSARGMSEAFF. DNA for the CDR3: TGCAGTGCCCGGGGGATGTCTGAAGCTTTCTTT.

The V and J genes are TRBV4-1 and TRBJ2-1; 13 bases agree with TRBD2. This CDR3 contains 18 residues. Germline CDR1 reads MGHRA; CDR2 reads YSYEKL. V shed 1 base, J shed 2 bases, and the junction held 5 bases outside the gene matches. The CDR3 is CASSQGRTSGGTYNEQFF. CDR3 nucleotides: TGCGCCAGCAGCCAAGGCCGGACTAGCGGGGGTACCTACAATGAGCAGTTCTTC.

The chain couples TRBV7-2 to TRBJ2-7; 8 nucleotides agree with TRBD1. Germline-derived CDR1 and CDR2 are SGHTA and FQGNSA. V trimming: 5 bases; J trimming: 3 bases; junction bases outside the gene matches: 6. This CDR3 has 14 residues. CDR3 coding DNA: TGTGCCAGCAGCCTCGGGGACAGGTTCTACGAGCAGTACTTC. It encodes CASSLGDRFYEQYF.

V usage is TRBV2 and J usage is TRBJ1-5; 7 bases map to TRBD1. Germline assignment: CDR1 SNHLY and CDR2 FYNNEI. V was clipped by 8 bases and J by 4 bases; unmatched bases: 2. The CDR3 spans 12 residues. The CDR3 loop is CASGDSNQPQHF. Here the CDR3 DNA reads TGTGCCAGCGGGGACAGTAATCAGCCCCAGCATTTT.

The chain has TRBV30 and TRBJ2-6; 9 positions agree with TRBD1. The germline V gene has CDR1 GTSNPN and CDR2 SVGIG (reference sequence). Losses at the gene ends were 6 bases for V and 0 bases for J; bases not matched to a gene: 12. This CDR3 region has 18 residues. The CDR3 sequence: CACLSGQGFASGANVLTF. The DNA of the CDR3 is TGTGCCTGTCTTTCCGGACAGGGGTTTGCCTCTGGGGCCAACGTCCTGACTTTC.

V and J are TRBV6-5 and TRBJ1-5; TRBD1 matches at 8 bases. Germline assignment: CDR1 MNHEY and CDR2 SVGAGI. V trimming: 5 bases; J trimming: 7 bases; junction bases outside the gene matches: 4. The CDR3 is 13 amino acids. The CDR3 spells CASSNDRGQPQHF. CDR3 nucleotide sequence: TGTGCCAGCAGTAACGACAGGGGACAGCCCCAGCATTTT.

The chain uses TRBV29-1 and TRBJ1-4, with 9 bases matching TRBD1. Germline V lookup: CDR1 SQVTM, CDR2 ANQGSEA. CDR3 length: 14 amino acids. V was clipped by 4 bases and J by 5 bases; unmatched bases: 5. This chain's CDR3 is CSVARGQGNEKLFF. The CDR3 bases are TGCAGCGTTGCCCGGGGACAGGGAAATGAAAAACTGTTTTTT.

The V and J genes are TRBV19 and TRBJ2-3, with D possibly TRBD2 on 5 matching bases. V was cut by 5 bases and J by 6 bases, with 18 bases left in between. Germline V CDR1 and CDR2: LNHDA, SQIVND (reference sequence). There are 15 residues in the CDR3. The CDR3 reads CASSAGLTTTDTQYF. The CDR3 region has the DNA TGTGCCAGTAGTGCCGGACTCACTACAACGGATACGCAGTATTTT.

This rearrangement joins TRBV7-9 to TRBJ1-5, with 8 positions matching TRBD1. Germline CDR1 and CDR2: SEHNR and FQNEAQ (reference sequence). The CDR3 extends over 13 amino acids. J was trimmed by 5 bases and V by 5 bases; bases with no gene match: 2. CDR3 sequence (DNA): TGTGCCAGCAGCCCGACAGGGGATCAGCCCCAGCATTTT. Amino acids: CASSPTGDQPQHF.

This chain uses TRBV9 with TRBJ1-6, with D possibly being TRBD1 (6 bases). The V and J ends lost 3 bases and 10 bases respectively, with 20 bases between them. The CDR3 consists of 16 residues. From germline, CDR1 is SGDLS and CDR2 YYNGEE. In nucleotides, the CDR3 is TGTGCCAGCAGCGCCCAGGCAGGGGCAACCGTCTCACCCCTCCACTTT. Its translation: CASSAQAGATVSPLHF.

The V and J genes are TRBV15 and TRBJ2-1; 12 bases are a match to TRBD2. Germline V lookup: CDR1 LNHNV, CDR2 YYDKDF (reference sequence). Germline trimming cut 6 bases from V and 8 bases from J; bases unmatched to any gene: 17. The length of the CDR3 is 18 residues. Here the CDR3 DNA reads TGTGCCACCAGTAGACAACGGGCTAGCGGGGGGGCTGGTGATGAGCAGTTCTTC. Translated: CATSRQRASGGAGDEQFF.

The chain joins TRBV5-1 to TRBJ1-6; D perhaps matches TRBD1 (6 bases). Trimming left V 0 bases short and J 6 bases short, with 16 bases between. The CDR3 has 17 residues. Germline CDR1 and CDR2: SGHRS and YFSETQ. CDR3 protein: CASSLAGTGSANSPLHF. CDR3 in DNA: TGCGCCAGCAGCTTGGCGGGAACAGGGTCAGCTAATTCACCCCTCCACTTT.

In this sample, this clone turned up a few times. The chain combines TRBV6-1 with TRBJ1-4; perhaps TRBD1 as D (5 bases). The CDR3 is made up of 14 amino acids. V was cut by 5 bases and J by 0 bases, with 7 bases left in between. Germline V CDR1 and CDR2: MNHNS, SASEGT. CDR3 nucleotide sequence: TGTGCCAGCAGTAGACAGTCAACTAATGAAAAACTGTTTTTT. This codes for CASSRQSTNEKLFF.

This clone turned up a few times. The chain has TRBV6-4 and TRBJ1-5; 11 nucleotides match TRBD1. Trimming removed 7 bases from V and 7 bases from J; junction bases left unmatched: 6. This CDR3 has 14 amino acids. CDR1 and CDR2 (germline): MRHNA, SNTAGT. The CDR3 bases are TGTGCCAGCATCCCGGGACAGGGGGACCAGCCCCAGCATTTT. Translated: CASIPGQGDQPQHF.

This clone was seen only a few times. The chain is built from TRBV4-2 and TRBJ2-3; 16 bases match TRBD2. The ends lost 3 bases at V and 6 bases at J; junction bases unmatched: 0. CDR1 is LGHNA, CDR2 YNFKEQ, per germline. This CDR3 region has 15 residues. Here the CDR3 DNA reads TGTGCCAGCAGCCAGGGACTAGCGGGGGGGGATACGCAGTATTTT. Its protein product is CASSQGLAGGDTQYF.

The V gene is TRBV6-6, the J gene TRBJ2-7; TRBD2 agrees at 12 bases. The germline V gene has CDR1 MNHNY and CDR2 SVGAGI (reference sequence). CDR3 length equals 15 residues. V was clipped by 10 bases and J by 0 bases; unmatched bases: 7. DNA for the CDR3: TGTGCCACCGGACTAGCGGGAATGAGCTCCTACGAGCAGTACTTC. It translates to CATGLAGMSSYEQYF.

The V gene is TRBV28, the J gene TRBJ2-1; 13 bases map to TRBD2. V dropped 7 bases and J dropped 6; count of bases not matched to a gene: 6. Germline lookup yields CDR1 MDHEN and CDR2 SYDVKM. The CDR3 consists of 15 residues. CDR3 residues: CASTQTSGGINEQFF. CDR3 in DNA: TGTGCCAGCACCCAGACTAGCGGGGGGATCAATGAGCAGTTCTTC.

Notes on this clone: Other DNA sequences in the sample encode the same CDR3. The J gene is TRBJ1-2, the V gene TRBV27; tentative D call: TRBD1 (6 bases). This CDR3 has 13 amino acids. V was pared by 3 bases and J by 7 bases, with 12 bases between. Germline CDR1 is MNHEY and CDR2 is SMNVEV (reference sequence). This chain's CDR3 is CASSFSGAGGYTF. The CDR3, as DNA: TGTGCCAGCAGTTTTTCAGGGGCCGGTGGCTACACCTTC.

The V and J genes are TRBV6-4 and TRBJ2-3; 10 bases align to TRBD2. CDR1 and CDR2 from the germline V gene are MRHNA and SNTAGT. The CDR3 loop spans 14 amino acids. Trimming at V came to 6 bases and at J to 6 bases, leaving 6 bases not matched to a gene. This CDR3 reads CASRSGGASDTQYF. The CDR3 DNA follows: TGTGCCAGCAGGAGCGGGGGGGCATCGGATACGCAGTATTTT.

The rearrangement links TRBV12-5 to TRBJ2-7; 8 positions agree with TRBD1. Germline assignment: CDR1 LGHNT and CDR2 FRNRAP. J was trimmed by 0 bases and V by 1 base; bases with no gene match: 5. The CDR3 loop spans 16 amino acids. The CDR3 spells CASGLDRDRSSYEQYF. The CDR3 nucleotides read TGTGCTAGTGGTTTGGACCGGGACAGGAGCTCCTACGAGCAGTACTTC.

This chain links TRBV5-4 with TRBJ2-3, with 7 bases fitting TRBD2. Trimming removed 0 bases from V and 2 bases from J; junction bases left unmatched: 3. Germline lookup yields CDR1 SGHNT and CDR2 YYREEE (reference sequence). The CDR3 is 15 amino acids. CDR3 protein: CASSLGGTNTDTQYF. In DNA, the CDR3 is TGTGCCAGCAGCTTGGGAGGGACTAACACAGATACGCAGTATTTT.

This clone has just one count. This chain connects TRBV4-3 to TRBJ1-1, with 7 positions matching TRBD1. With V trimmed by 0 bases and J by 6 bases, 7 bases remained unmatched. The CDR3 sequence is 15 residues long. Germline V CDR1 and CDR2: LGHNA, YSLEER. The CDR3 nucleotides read TGCGCCAGCAGCCAAGATACGACGACAGGGCCTGAAGCTTTCTTT. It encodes CASSQDTTTGPEAFF.

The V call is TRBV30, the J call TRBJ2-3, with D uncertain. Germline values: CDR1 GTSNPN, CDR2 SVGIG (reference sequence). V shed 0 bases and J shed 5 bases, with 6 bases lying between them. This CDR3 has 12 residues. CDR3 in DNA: TGTGCCTGGAGTGTAACTGGAGATACGCAGTATTTT. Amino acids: CAWSVTGDTQYF.

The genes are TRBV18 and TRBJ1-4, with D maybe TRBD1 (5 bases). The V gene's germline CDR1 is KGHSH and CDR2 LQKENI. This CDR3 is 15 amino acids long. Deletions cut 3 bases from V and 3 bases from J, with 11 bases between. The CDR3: CASSPTNRPNEKLFF. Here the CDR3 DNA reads TGTGCCAGCTCACCCACGAACAGGCCTAATGAAAAACTGTTTTTT.

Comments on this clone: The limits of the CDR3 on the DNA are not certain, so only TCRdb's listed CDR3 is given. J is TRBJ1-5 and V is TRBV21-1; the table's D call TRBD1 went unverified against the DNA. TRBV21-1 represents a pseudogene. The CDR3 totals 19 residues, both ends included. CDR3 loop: CASSKEVGQGNWNGQPQHF.